This T cell receptor beta chain comes out of a study of blood T cell repertoires in COVID-19 (dated by TCRdb to 2020 to 2022). General notes on the study: Samples from collaborators originated in the United States, Italy and Spain and spanned both the acute and convalescent phases of COVID-19. Subjects who had been exposed to COVID-19, were actively infected with it, or had recovered from it provided the deeply sampled blood TCRbeta repertoires that made up the dataset. The repertoires were released in a freely available public database intended as a resource for research on the immune response to SARS-CoV-2. The samples were drawn from two sources: the first 160 participants of the ongoing ImmuneRACE study, and fewer than 1,500 subjects contributed by 6 global collaborators. Nearly every sample came with metadata listing a de-identified subject ID, COVID-19 status, age in years and sex. The material from the prospective study consisted of cDNA or gDNA derived from T cells, B-cell-depleted T cells, or PBMCs. Where HLA class I and class II types were available, the types were taken from metadata supplied by the sample provider, not from assay-based typing.

For this clone: This receptor's antigen is unknown. Base qualities are not at hand, and no much larger clone is one base apart.

A second Seattle source provided samples from volunteer blood donors who had recovered from COVID-19. Each collaborating institution followed its own protocols to collect whole blood in K2EDTA tubes. For TCRbeta analysis, collaborator samples were shipped as frozen whole blood, as isolated PBMCs, or as DNA extracted from either sample type. TCRbeta CDR3 regions were amplified from genomic DNA using the immunoSEQ Assay, a bias-controlled multiplex PCR. Per the authors' processing: Within the assay, amplification of reference gene primers was used to estimate how many nucleated cells each sample contained. Sequence reads were collapsed and filtered to measure the absolute abundance of every unique TCRbeta CDR3 rearrangement. For each sample, productive Simpson clonality was calculated as the square root of Simpson's diversity index across productive rearrangements. The table comes from immuneACCESS by way of TCRdb, which keeps in-frame sequences with V and J called. Part of the clones is missing from these tables; in studies checked, under half for an unresolved V gene and the rest for unknown reasons. V, J and clone size were drawn from that table, and D and trimming were deduced from the DNA. The sample table shows approximately 170,000 clones, and approximately 82% are seen once. The ten largest clones add up to approximately 12% of the sample.

The CDR3 spans 15 residues, from the cysteine through the phenylalanine. Here the CDR3 DNA is all that survives: 45 bases in frame from base 1. V is trimmed back by 0 bases and J by 4 bases, and the junction contains 4 bases that no gene match accounts for. Taken from the germline V gene (reference sequence), the CDR1 and CDR2 loops are PRHDT and FYEKMQ. Study-wide conclusions, independent of this receptor: The amount of clinical and demographic metadata varied by source and participant and was provided uncurated.

The source material was peripheral blood. The receptor was derived from a man between 65 and 85 years old who had recovered from COVID-19. The chain uses TRBV13 and TRBJ1-2, with TRBD1 identical over 8 junction bases. The CDR3 is CASSLGKDRVYGYTF. The DNA sequence follows: TGTGCCAGCAGCTTAGGCAAGGACAGGGTCTATGGCTACACCTTC.